This record looks at one T cell receptor beta chain sequence and its context. Method: immunoSEQ multiplex PCR; TCRdb's copy keeps in-frame clones and lacks some. The table lists under 200,000 clones, about four fifths of them singletons, with 3% to 4% in the top ten. The data are from a study of blood T cell repertoires in COVID-19. Germline CDR1 SGHRS, CDR2 YFSETQ. This CDR3 comprises 12 residues. Deletions cut 2 bases from V and 6 bases from J, with 8 bases between. The receptor was isolated from a woman in her sixties who had recovered from COVID-19. The chain combines TRBV5-1 with TRBJ1-1; D may be TRBD1 (6 bases). Material: PBMCs or T cells enriched from blood (not recorded which). The CDR3 sequence: CASSLQGSEAFF. DNA for the CDR3: TGCGCCAGCAGCTTACAGGGTTCTGAAGCTTTCTTT. The full variable domain, its missing parts supplied by reference TRBV5-1 and TRBJ1-1, is KAGVTQTPRYLIKTRGQQVTLSCSPISGHRSVSWYQQTPGQGLQFLFEYFSETQRNKGNFPGRFSGRQFSNSRSEMNVSTLELGDSALYLCASSLQGSEAFFGQGTRLTVV.